These 22 T cell receptor beta chains were all obtained from the same sample, sequenced in a study of identical twins. TCRdb reanalysed the 5' RACE reads using MiXCR and keeps one entry per CDR3 protein. Among approximately 210,000 distinct CDR3 sequences listed, 6.5% were seen once. These data are also associated with another study on T cells expressing NK-cell markers.

Sample: CD8+ T cells sorted from blood. These receptors all stem from a woman aged 18-29 years in good health.

This clonotype showed up many times. The V and J genes are TRBV4-3 and TRBJ2-7; 8 bases are shared with TRBD2. Losses at the gene ends were 0 bases for V and 2 bases for J; bases not matched to a gene: 12. The CDR3 runs 18 residues. CDR1 LGHNA and CDR2 YSLEER come from the germline V gene. The CDR3 nucleotides are TGCGCCAGCAGCCAAGATCCCCCGGATAGCGGGGACGCCTACGAGCAGTACTTC. Translating it yields CASSQDPPDSGDAYEQYF.

The rearrangement uses TRBV11-1 and TRBJ2-7; either TRBD1 or TRBD2 may fit D (6 bases each). CDR3 length: 18 amino acids. Germline CDR1 SGHAT, CDR2 FQDESV (reference sequence). Trimming left V 5 bases short and J 2 bases short, with 25 bases between. In DNA, the CDR3 is TGTGCCAGCAGCGCCCCGCGGGCTAGGGGGGATGGCGCCTACGAGCAGTACTTC. Its translation is CASSAPRARGDGAYEQYF.

This clonotype was found many times. The V and J genes are TRBV29-1 and TRBJ2-1, with TRBD1 matching 8 bases. The CDR3 covers 14 residues. J gave up 8 bases and V 4 bases, and 10 bases lay outside the gene matches. Germline values: CDR1 SQVTM, CDR2 ANQGSEA. The CDR3 DNA is TGCAGCGTTGGAGGCAGGGGGCGAGTCGATGAGCAGTTCTTC. Translating gives CSVGGRGRVDEQFF.

This clonotype was found a few times. This chain connects TRBV28 to TRBJ2-5; D gene uncertain. CDR1 and CDR2 from the germline V gene are MDHEN and SYDVKM. V was shortened by 6 bases and J by 1 base, with 15 bases between the two germline ends. CDR3 length equals 15 residues. CDR3 sequence: CASRLQDGRQETQYF. The CDR3 DNA follows: TGTGCCAGCAGACTTCAGGACGGACGCCAAGAGACCCAGTACTTC.

The V and J genes are TRBV19 and TRBJ1-1; no clear D. The V gene's germline CDR1 is LNHDA and CDR2 SQIVND (reference sequence). This CDR3 region has 12 residues. V lost 1 base and J 8 bases, leaving 8 bases between the germline ends. The CDR3 sequence is CASSIGSNEAFF. CDR3 sequence (DNA): TGTGCCAGTAGTATAGGGTCAAACGAAGCTTTCTTT.

The genes are TRBV12-3 or TRBV12-4 and TRBJ2-7; D possibly corresponds to TRBD2 (6 bases). V gave up 5 bases and J gave up 4 bases, with 12 bases separating them. The CDR3 has 13 residues. The CDR3 region is CASSSRGGYEQYF. The CDR3 nucleotides are TGTGCCAGCAGTAGCCGTGGGGGGTACGAGCAGTACTTC.

The chain recombines TRBV12-3 or TRBV12-4 with TRBJ2-1; 7 nucleotides align to TRBD2. The CDR3 totals 15 residues. Unmatched junction bases numbered 5, after V lost 2 bases and J lost 4 bases. The CDR3 coding sequence is TGTGCCAGCAGTTTAAGCGGGGCCGTATACAATGAGCAGTTCTTC. This translates into CASSLSGAVYNEQFF.

As concerns this clonotype: A read error may explain this, as a much larger clone is one base away. V and J are TRBV11-2 and TRBJ2-3; 8 positions match TRBD2. From germline, CDR1 is SGHAT and CDR2 FQNNGV. CDR3 length equals 17 residues. J lost 2 bases, V lost 7 bases, and 14 bases had no gene match. This chain's CDR3 is CASTSGVAGMTTDTQYF. CDR3 coding DNA: TGTGCCAGCACGTCGGGGGTAGCGGGGATGACCACAGATACGCAGTATTTT.

This clonotype was seen a few times. The CDR3 bases are TGTGCCAGCAGCTTAACCCAGCGGGAGGGCCCTGAGCAGTTCTTC. Its protein product is CASSLTQREGPEQFF. The chain recombines TRBV7-9 with TRBJ2-1; the match to TRBD2 covers 10 bases. The CDR3 is made up of 15 amino acids. The V segment lost 2 bases and the J segment 9 bases; nucleotides outside the gene matches: 7. Germline loops: CDR1 SEHNR, CDR2 FQNEAQ (reference sequence).

A word on this clonotype: Relative to the germline gene, one junction end is altered; a read error may explain this. The rearrangement uses TRBV11-2 and TRBJ2-7; no definite D call. Germline V gives CDR1 SGHAT, CDR2 FQNNGV. The CDR3 consists of 11 residues. The CDR3 loop reads CASSFIYVQYF. CDR3 in DNA: TGTGCCAGCAGCTTCATCTACGTGCAGTACTTC.

This clonotype was detected a few times. DNA for the CDR3: TGTGCCAGCAGTTACTCCGGCCCTATGGCAGATACGCAGTATTTT. This translates into CASSYSGPMADTQYF. V is TRBV6-2 or TRBV6-3 and J is TRBJ2-3; D call uncertain. The CDR3 has 15 amino acids. Germline V gene sequence: CDR1 MNHEY, CDR2 SVGEGT. Trimming stripped 0 bases from V and 4 bases from J, with 11 bases between.

This clonotype was detected ten times or more. V is TRBV10-3 and J is TRBJ2-7, with D perhaps TRBD2 (5 bases). The CDR3 has 14 amino acids. Germline CDR1 and CDR2: ENHRY and SYGVKD. Trimming removed 0 bases at V and 2 bases at J, with 8 bases between. CDR3 sequence: CAISESSGAYEQYF. CDR3 in DNA: TGTGCCATCAGTGAGTCCAGCGGAGCCTACGAGCAGTACTTC.

The table lists this clonotype with a few counts. This CDR3 reads CASSQGVVAGPYNEQFF. CDR3 DNA sequence: TGCGCCAGCAGCCAAGGGGTGGTAGCGGGGCCTTACAATGAGCAGTTCTTC. This chain connects TRBV4-3 to TRBJ2-1; 8 nucleotides align to TRBD2. V was pared by 1 base and J by 4 bases, with 9 bases of the junction left unmatched. CDR3 length: 17 amino acids. Germline assignment: CDR1 LGHNA and CDR2 YSLEER.

This clonotype was recorded many times. The CDR3 here is CSVGADLGPTQYF. The CDR3 DNA sequence: TGCAGCGTGGGGGCTGACTTGGGACCGACCCAGTACTTC. The chain uses TRBV29-1 and TRBJ2-5, with D possibly matching TRBD1 (6 bases). This CDR3 is 13 amino acids long. In germline, CDR1 is SQVTM, CDR2 ANQGSEA. V was cut by 6 bases and J by 7 bases, with 18 bases left in between.

The sample holds many counts of this clonotype. V gene TRBV12-3 or TRBV12-4 combines with J gene TRBJ1-2; no reliable D call. The CDR3 consists of 14 residues. Trimming took off 8 bases at V and 5 bases at J, with 18 bases between the two ends. The chain's CDR3 is CASSFLTDLYGYTF. In DNA, the CDR3 is TGTGCCAGCTCATTCTTGACGGACCTATATGGCTACACCTTC.

This clonotype was observed many times. The genes are TRBV9 and TRBJ2-7; TRBD1 matches at 10 bases. Unmatched junction bases numbered 8, after V lost 5 bases and J lost 3 bases. In germline, CDR1 is SGDLS, CDR2 YYNGEE. The CDR3 loop spans 15 amino acids. CDR3 nucleotide sequence: TGTGCCAGCAGTTTAGGACAGGGGGTGGTCTACGAGCAGTACTTC. Its protein is CASSLGQGVVYEQYF.

This chain joins TRBV21-1 and TRBJ2-1; TRBD2 is taken as the D call from the table, unchecked against the DNA. TRBV21-1 is a recognized pseudogene. The CDR3 extends over 16 amino acids. The CDR3 is CARGSDPLEFYNEQFF. The CDR3 DNA reads TGTGCCCGCGGCAGTGACCCGTTAGAATTCTACAATGAGCAGTTCTTC.

This clonotype appeared many times. The chain carries TRBV20-1 and TRBJ2-2; 8 nucleotides match TRBD2. J gave up 8 bases and V 0 bases, and 14 bases lay outside the gene matches. CDR3 size: 17 residues. Germline V gene data show CDR1 as DFQATT and CDR2 as SNEGSKA (reference sequence). The CDR3 here is CSARDGSGSALEGELFF. The CDR3 nucleotides read TGCAGTGCTAGAGATGGGAGCGGGAGTGCTTTGGAGGGGGAGCTGTTTTTT.

This clonotype appeared a few times. The chain joins TRBV7-9 to TRBJ2-7; D may match TRBD1 or TRBD2 (5 bases each). V lost 5 bases and J 3 bases, leaving 8 bases between the germline ends. This CDR3 is 12 amino acids long. The germline gives CDR1 SEHNR, CDR2 FQNEAQ (reference sequence). CDR3 sequence (DNA): TGTGCCAGCAGCGGGGACCACTACGAGCAGTACTTC. Protein product: CASSGDHYEQYF. Based on the CDR3 plus reference TRBV7-9 and TRBJ2-7, the full variable domain is DTGVSQNPRHKITKRGQNVTFRCDPISEHNRLYWYRQTLGQGPEFLTYFQNEAQLEKSRLLSDRFSAERPKGSFSTLEIQRTEQGDSAMYLCASSGDHYEQYFGPGTRLTVT.

This clonotype was seen a few times. The V and J genes are TRBV24-1 and TRBJ2-2; 9 nucleotides agree with TRBD1. The CDR3 totals 14 residues. CDR1 and CDR2 (germline): KGHDR, SFDVKD. The V and J ends lost 5 bases and 5 bases, in that order; junction bases with no gene match: 2. Here the CDR3 reads CATSGTGETGELFF. CDR3 DNA: TGTGCCACCAGTGGGACAGGGGAAACCGGGGAGCTGTTTTTT.

This clonotype was recorded many times. CDR3 bases: TGCAGCGTGTCCGGGAGAGACACCGGGGAGCTGTTTTTT. Protein sequence: CSVSGRDTGELFF. The V call is TRBV29-1, the J call TRBJ2-2, with D possibly TRBD2 on 6 matching bases. Germline V CDR1 and CDR2: SQVTM, ANQGSEA. Trimming shortened V by 6 bases and J by 3 bases, and 11 bases separated the two germline ends. There are 13 residues in the CDR3.

Many counts were recorded for this clonotype. The chain uses TRBV15 and TRBJ1-5; 9 bases fit TRBD1. The CDR3 has 16 residues. Germline values: CDR1 LNHNV, CDR2 YYDKDF (reference sequence). V shed 0 bases, J shed 7 bases, and the junction held 7 bases outside the gene matches. The CDR3 DNA reads as TGTGCCACCAGCAGAGAAGGCGGGACAGGGCAACAGCCCCAGCATTTT. Protein product: CATSREGGTGQQPQHF.